This T cell receptor beta chain is drawn from a study of Graves' ophthalmopathy and Graves' hyperthyroidism. The study amplified TCR beta CDR3 regions using RNA transcripts. HTBI primers were employed in first-round RT-PCR, then a second-round multiplex PCR followed. Each CDR3 protein gets one entry after TCRdb re-called the multiplex PCR reads with MiXCR. The sample shows 360,000 or so distinct CDR3 sequences, approximately 16% of them seen only once. Roughly 10 ml of fresh blood yielded the PBMCs by density gradient. CDR3 size: 14 residues. The germline CDR1 and CDR2 sequences are SGHTA and FQGNSA. With 5 bases clipped from V and 3 bases from J, the junction kept 3 bases outside the gene matches. This clonotype was recorded at least ten times.

Sequenced material: peripheral blood. This receptor was obtained from a woman aged 18-30 years with Graves' ophthalmopathy. The rearrangement links TRBV7-2 to TRBJ2-2; 7 bases align to TRBD1. The CDR3 is CASSGTVHTGELFF. As DNA, the CDR3 is TGTGCCAGCAGCGGGACAGTCCACACCGGGGAGCTGTTTTTT.